This record covers a single TCR beta chain. TCRdb's table, derived via immunoSEQ multiplex PCR, lists solely in-frame clones and lacks some. The table shows hundreds of thousands of clones, with around 87% occurring only once. This entry belongs to a study of shared T cell receptors in the human thymus. Trimming removed 5 bases from V and 15 bases from J, with 20 bases in between. The CDR3 is 13 amino acids. CDR1 MNHEY and CDR2 SMNVEV come from the germline V gene (reference sequence). These records were also assigned to another study, of human thymus T cells. This second study notes: It was from resections taken during corrective heart surgery that the thymus tissue came.

This chain links TRBV27 with TRBJ1-5; TRBD1 might be the D (5 bases). The sequencing sample was made of thymocytes. This clonotype was obtained from a boy younger than two with a congenital heart defect. The CDR3 spells CASSGPLERTWHF. The CDR3 nucleotides are TGTGCCAGCAGTGGCCCCTTAGAACGGACATGGCATTTT.